This T cell receptor beta chain stems from a study of OX40 agonist ivuxolimab in advanced cancers. Study details: Prior anti-PD-1, anti-PD-L1 or anti-CTLA-4 therapy did not bar entry, and about 40% had some.

Notes on the study in general: At 0.1 to 3.0 mg/kg, clonal expansion of CD4+ and CD8+ blood T cells had occurred by week 6. CD4+ T cells averaged fewer expanded clones than CD8+ T cells.

About this clone: Its target is unknown.

The germline V gene encodes CDR1 SGHRS and CDR2 YFSETQ. J lost 4 bases, V lost 2 bases, and 5 bases had no gene match. This CDR3 has 15 residues. Sequencing used immunoSEQ multiplex PCR; TCRdb keeps in-frame clones, though not all of them. The sample shows about 77,000 clones, roughly 84% of them seen only once. This sequence originates from an adult with an advanced solid tumor such as melanoma, head and neck, liver or kidney cancer. The sequencing here drew on CD4+ or CD8+ T cells sorted from blood, taken in a trial of the OX40 agonist ivuxolimab. The V call is TRBV5-1, the J call TRBJ2-1; 8 nucleotides agree with TRBD1. CDR3 sequence (DNA): TGCGCCAGCAGCTTAGGACAGGGATTTTACAATGAGCAGTTCTTC. This translates into CASSLGQGFYNEQFF. Using reference TRBV5-1 and TRBJ2-1 for the parts outside the CDR3, the full variable domain is KAGVTQTPRYLIKTRGQQVTLSCSPISGHRSVSWYQQTPGQGLQFLFEYFSETQRNKGNFPGRFSGRQFSNSRSEMNVSTLELGDSALYLCASSLGQGFYNEQFFGPGTRLTVL.